The 21 T cell receptor beta chains listed next were all sequenced from one sample in a study of cytomegalovirus exposure and HLA in healthy donors. 13 Jbeta primers and 60 Vbeta primers were used for the PCR. The assay was immunoSEQ multiplex PCR, and TCRdb's table has in-frame clones only and misses some. This table has about 170,000 clones, roughly four fifths appearing once. The sample taken for sequencing was PBMCs. The receptors were gathered from a female donor in good health and CMV-seronegative.

Concerning this clone itself: At one end the junction does not follow the germline gene, possibly because of a read error. The chain carries TRBV5-6 and TRBJ1-2; TRBD1 agrees at 9 bases. The CDR3 spans 13 residues. Germline V gene sequence: CDR1 SGHDT, CDR2 YYEEEE. The CDR3 DNA reads TGTGCCAGCAGCTTAGATGATTCGGGACAGGGACACTTC. It specifies CASSLDDSGQGHF.

As concerns this clone: A read error may produce the germline difference seen at one junction end. The V and J genes are TRBV7-9 and TRBJ1-6; 9 bases are a match to TRBD1. Germline values: CDR1 SEHNR, CDR2 FQNEAQ (reference sequence). This CDR3 region has 18 residues. The CDR3, as DNA: TGTTCCAGCAGCTTCACCTTGACAGGGGGTCCTGTGGGTTCACCCCTCCACTTT. Protein product: CSSSFTLTGGPVGSPLHF. Variable domain in full (rest from reference TRBV7-9 and TRBJ1-6): DTGVSQNPRHKITKRGQNVTFRCDPISEHNRLYWYRQTLGQGPEFLTYFQNEAQLEKSRLLSDRFSAERPKGSFSTLEIQRTEQGDSAMYLCSSSFTLTGGPVGSPLHFGNGTRLTVT.

The chain carries TRBV7-9 and TRBJ2-2, with D perhaps TRBD1 (6 bases). V lost 7 bases and J lost 2, with 26 bases in between. Germline V CDR1 and CDR2: SEHNR, FQNEAQ (reference sequence). The CDR3 runs 19 residues. CDR3 amino acids: CASTGQYSYSDFNTGELFF. CDR3 DNA sequence: TGTGCCAGCACCGGACAGTACTCCTACTCCGATTTCAACACCGGGGAGCTGTTTTTT.

The table lists this clone with a count of one. V is TRBV6-1 and J is TRBJ2-7; 7 nucleotides line up with TRBD1. CDR1 and CDR2 (germline): MNHNS, SASEGT. The CDR3 consists of 15 residues. Trimming removed 6 bases from V and 10 bases from J; junction bases left unmatched: 18. CDR3 in amino acids: CASRSPTGTVKAQYF. CDR3 nucleotide sequence: TGTGCCAGCAGATCTCCTACCGGGACAGTGAAAGCTCAGTACTTC.

The chain carries TRBV5-1 and TRBJ2-7, with D perhaps matching TRBD2 (5 bases). Germline CDR1 and CDR2: SGHRS and YFSETQ. V was trimmed by 1 base and J by 6 bases, leaving 14 bases between them. The CDR3 sequence is 14 residues long. The CDR3 here is CASSLIGDQSEQYF. In DNA, the CDR3 is TGCGCCAGCAGCTTGATCGGGGATCAAAGCGAGCAGTACTTC.

The rearrangement uses TRBV7-2 and TRBJ1-5, with 8 bases that match TRBD1. After removal of 2 bases from V and 6 bases from J, the junction contained 6 bases not matched to a gene. The germline V gene encodes CDR1 SGHTA and CDR2 FQGNSA. This CDR3 region has 15 residues. The CDR3 loop is CASSLLQGVIQPQHF. The DNA for the CDR3 is TGTGCCAGCAGCTTACTACAGGGGGTGATTCAGCCCCAGCATTTT. Looking up the rest from reference TRBV7-2 and TRBJ1-5 gives the full variable domain: GAGVSQSPSNKVTEKGKDVELRCDPISGHTALYWYRQSLGQGLEFLIYFQGNSAPDKSGLPSDRFSAERTGGSVSTLTIQRTQQEDSAVYLCASSLLQGVIQPQHFGDGTRLSIL.

The chain uses TRBV4-1 and TRBJ2-5; 8 bases match TRBD2. The CDR3 has 19 amino acids. Germline V CDR1 and CDR2: MGHRA, YSYEKL. The V gene end was trimmed by 3 bases and the J gene end by 5 bases; junction bases not matched to a gene: 20. CDR3 in amino acids: CASSHPLSTGTRIGETQYF. The CDR3 nucleotides are TGCGCCAGCAGCCACCCATTGAGCACCGGGACTAGGATTGGGGAGACCCAGTACTTC.

The V and J genes are TRBV21-1 and TRBJ2-7; TRBD2, as called in the table, went unchecked against the DNA. TRBV21-1 is a pseudogene locus. The CDR3 runs 18 residues. The CDR3 sequence: CASSRDGLAGAGIYEQYF. CDR3 nucleotides: TGTGCCAGCAGCAGAGACGGACTAGCGGGAGCTGGGATCTACGAGCAGTACTTC.

The gene calls are TRBV7-9 and TRBJ2-7, with no clear D. The CDR3 is 14 residues long. The germline V gene has CDR1 SEHNR and CDR2 FQNEAQ (reference sequence). The V and J ends lost 3 bases and 3 bases respectively, with 12 bases between them. CDR3 residues: CASSFGPEGYEQYF. The CDR3 region has the DNA TGTGCCAGCAGCTTTGGGCCCGAAGGCTACGAGCAGTACTTC.

The chain is built from TRBV7-9 and TRBJ1-1, with TRBD1 as a possible D gene (6 bases). There are 16 residues in the CDR3. Germline CDR1 reads SEHNR; CDR2 reads FQNEAQ (reference sequence). Trimming pared 4 bases from V and 1 base from J, leaving 16 bases between. The CDR3, as DNA: TGTGCCAGCAGCTCCCGGACAGCCGGAAGGAACACTGAAGCTTTCTTT. This codes for CASSSRTAGRNTEAFF.

The V and J genes are TRBV5-1 and TRBJ2-7; possible D gene TRBD1, 6 bases. The CDR3 loop spans 15 amino acids. The ends were cut back, 6 bases at V and 3 bases at J, with 19 bases in the middle. Germline V gene sequence: CDR1 SGHRS, CDR2 YFSETQ. CDR3 residues: CASTMGVGAGYEQYF. CDR3 coding DNA: TGCGCCAGCACTATGGGTGTGGGGGCAGGCTACGAGCAGTACTTC.

This chain connects TRBV5-1 to TRBJ1-4; 7 positions match TRBD1. J lost 8 bases, V lost 4 bases, and 11 bases had no gene match. The V gene's germline CDR1 is SGHRS and CDR2 YFSETQ. The CDR3 sequence is 15 residues long. This chain's CDR3 is CASSTGTVEREKLFF. The CDR3 bases are TGCGCCAGCAGCACGGGGACAGTTGAACGGGAAAAACTGTTTTTT.

V and J are TRBV7-2 and TRBJ2-5; the match to TRBD2 covers 8 bases. Germline V lookup: CDR1 SGHTA, CDR2 FQGNSA. The CDR3 extends over 13 amino acids. V shed 8 bases and J 2 bases; nucleotides not matched to a gene: 4. CDR3 nucleotide sequence: TGTGCCAGCGGCGGGGGGTATCAAGAGACCCAGTACTTC. Translated: CASGGGYQETQYF.

The rearrangement joins TRBV5-1 to TRBJ2-4, with TRBD1 identical over 9 bases. Trimming at V came to 7 bases and at J to 12 bases, leaving 11 bases not matched to a gene. In germline, CDR1 is SGHRS, CDR2 YFSETQ. CDR3 length equals 13 residues. DNA of the CDR3: TGCGCCAGCTACCGGGACAGGGATGACAGTCAGTACTTC. Protein product: CASYRDRDDSQYF.

The chain has TRBV4-3 and TRBJ2-2; the D gene is possibly TRBD1 (5 bases). The CDR3 sequence is 13 residues long. In germline, CDR1 is LGHNA, CDR2 YSLEER. V gave up 6 bases and J gave up 5 bases, with 10 bases separating them. CDR3 nucleotides: TGCGCCAGCAGGGCAGGGAAGACCGGGGAGCTGTTTTTT. This gives the protein CASRAGKTGELFF.

This chain connects TRBV6-5 to TRBJ1-3; D is undetermined. Germline V lookup: CDR1 MNHEY, CDR2 SVGAGI. This CDR3 contains 15 residues. Trimming removed 6 bases at V and 0 bases at J, with 12 bases between. The CDR3, as DNA: TGTGCCAGCAGAACATCCCAAGACTCTGGAAACACCATATATTTT. This sequence encodes CASRTSQDSGNTIYF.

The chain uses TRBV28 and TRBJ1-4; 7 nucleotides agree with TRBD1. With 5 bases clipped from V and 0 bases from J, the junction kept 3 bases outside the gene matches. This CDR3 spans 15 amino acids. CDR1 MDHEN and CDR2 SYDVKM come from the germline V gene. In DNA, the CDR3 is TGTGCCAGCAGTACCGGGACAGCAACTAATGAAAAACTGTTTTTT. Residues: CASSTGTATNEKLFF.

The chain links TRBV6-6 to TRBJ2-7; TRBD1 aligns across 9 bases. With 5 bases clipped from V and 4 bases from J, the junction kept 3 bases outside the gene matches. Germline CDR1 reads MNHNY; CDR2 reads SVGAGI (reference sequence). This CDR3 region has 13 residues. The CDR3 DNA reads as TGTGCCAGCAGTACAGGGGGCATTTACGAGCAGTACTTC. This codes for CASSTGGIYEQYF.

This chain links TRBV5-4 with TRBJ2-7; TRBD1 is a possible D gene (6 bases). This CDR3 comprises 12 residues. Germline V lookup: CDR1 SGHNT, CDR2 YYREEE (reference sequence). V lost 4 bases, J lost 2 bases, and 7 bases lay in between. The CDR3 sequence: CASSRDTYEQYF. The CDR3 DNA follows: TGTGCCAGCAGCAGGGACACCTACGAGCAGTACTTC.

The chain is built from TRBV7-2 and TRBJ1-4; 7 bases map to TRBD1. The germline V gene has CDR1 SGHTA and CDR2 FQGNSA. The CDR3 totals 16 residues. V shed 5 bases and J 5 bases; nucleotides not matched to a gene: 11. CDR3 protein: CASSRYTQGLNEKLFF. CDR3 nucleotides: TGTGCCAGCAGCCGCTATACACAGGGGCTAAATGAAAAACTGTTTTTT.

V gene TRBV5-1 combines with J gene TRBJ2-7, with 7 nucleotides matching TRBD1. The V and J ends lost 3 bases and 3 bases, in that order; junction bases with no gene match: 6. This CDR3 is 14 amino acids long. CDR1 and CDR2 (germline): SGHRS, YFSETQ. The CDR3 reads CASSSRQGFYEQYF. CDR3 nucleotide sequence: TGCGCCAGCAGCTCCAGACAGGGATTCTACGAGCAGTACTTC.